Below, one T cell receptor (beta chain) is given with its context. These data originate in a study of blood T cell repertoires in COVID-19. Study details: Sites in the United States, Italy and Spain provided acute and convalescent COVID-19 samples. From T cells, B-cell-depleted T cells, or PBMCs came the material, which was cDNA or gDNA.

Per the authors' pipeline: Estimates of nucleated cell counts were drawn from the amplification of reference gene primers. This table comes from immunoSEQ multiplex PCR, and its TCRdb copy is limited to in-frame clones, with some not included. V and J calls and clone size are copied from that table; D and trimming were computed from the DNA. Among around 34,000 clones listed, roughly four fifths were seen once. Germline V gene data show CDR1 as MNHEY and CDR2 as SVGAGI. The germline V and J ends were trimmed by 7 bases and 8 bases, with 17 bases remaining between them. The CDR3 consists of 13 residues.

The J gene is TRBJ1-2, the V gene TRBV6-5; maybe TRBD1 (6 bases). Source material: peripheral blood. This TCR derives from a man older than 75 with active or convalescent COVID-19. The CDR3 reads CASTPGGGTGYTF. The DNA for the CDR3 is TGTGCCAGCACCCCCGGGGGGGGCACGGGCTACACCTTC.